Sequencing of this T cell receptor (beta chain) was carried out in a study of cytomegalovirus exposure and HLA in healthy donors. Study-level information: As released early, the data held 75 million to 90 million unique TCRs from HLA-typed donors. Genetic ancestry analysis placed approximately 80% of the 410 or so donors that were genotyped in the Caucasian-associated cluster. Study outcomes and limitations: Analysis performed later found under 20,000 TCR beta sequences associated with HLA alleles at 0.05 false discovery rate. An analysis was carried out later, and it reportedly showed fewer N-insertions in an Asian-associated ancestry cluster than the approximately 670-donor mean.

Notes on this clone: The antigen is not known.

The V gene's germline CDR1 is SGHRS and CDR2 YFSETQ. CDR3 length: 12 amino acids. The V end was cut by 4 bases, the J end by 5 bases, with 10 bases between. Researchers ran the PCR with 60 Vbeta and 13 Jbeta primers. TCRdb's copy holds only in-frame clones and misses some; the assay was immunoSEQ multiplex PCR. Of some 120,000 clones detected, roughly 66% appear once; the ten largest clones hold less than 5%. Sequencing was carried out using PBMCs. This chain joins TRBV5-1 and TRBJ2-7, with a possible D match to TRBD1 (6 bases). This receptor was taken from a man aged 55 to 70 in good health and CMV-seropositive. The CDR3 region is CASSPDSDEQYF. In DNA, the CDR3 is TGCGCCAGCAGCCCGGACAGCGACGAGCAGTACTTC. Looking up the rest from reference TRBV5-1 and TRBJ2-7 gives the full variable domain: KAGVTQTPRYLIKTRGQQVTLSCSPISGHRSVSWYQQTPGQGLQFLFEYFSETQRNKGNFPGRFSGRQFSNSRSEMNVSTLELGDSALYLCASSPDSDEQYFGPGTRLTVT.